The 15 T cell receptor beta chains given below trace back to one sample, sequenced in a study of cytomegalovirus exposure and HLA in healthy donors. The assay was immunoSEQ multiplex PCR, and TCRdb's table has in-frame clones only and misses some. The data contain about 140,000 clones, 85% to 90% of them singletons. Sequencing used PBMCs. Receptors originate from a woman aged 18-35 years in good health and CMV-seropositive.

The rearrangement joins TRBV20-1 to TRBJ2-5; no reliable D call. The CDR3 spans 11 residues. V lost 5 bases and J 5 bases, leaving 9 bases between the germline ends. Germline V lookup: CDR1 DFQATT, CDR2 SNEGSKA (reference sequence). The CDR3, as DNA: TGCAGTGCTGCTACAGTGGAGACCCAGTACTTC. Amino acids: CSAATVETQYF.

This chain joins TRBV11-2 and TRBJ2-7, with TRBD1 as a possible D gene (5 bases). The germline gives CDR1 SGHAT, CDR2 FQNNGV. This CDR3 has 12 amino acids. The CDR3 spells CATQGSTYEQYF. CDR3 DNA: TGTGCTACCCAGGGTTCTACCTACGAGCAGTACTTC.

V and J are TRBV30 and TRBJ1-1; D is unresolved. Germline CDR1 GTSNPN, CDR2 SVGIG (reference sequence). The CDR3 is made up of 15 amino acids. With 0 bases removed from V and 6 bases from J, the gap between germline ends came to 17 bases. CDR3 region: CAWSVRVVIPAEAFF. For the CDR3, the DNA is TGTGCCTGGAGTGTAAGAGTCGTGATACCTGCTGAAGCTTTCTTT.

The chain links TRBV9 to TRBJ2-1; weak D call: TRBD2 (6 bases). The CDR3 totals 16 residues. Trimming took off 0 bases at V and 2 bases at J, with 12 bases between the two ends. Germline CDR1 SGDLS, CDR2 YYNGEE. CDR3 nucleotide sequence: TGTGCCAGCAGCGTAGAAGGCGGGAACCCCTACAATGAGCAGTTCTTC. It codes for CASSVEGGNPYNEQFF.

This clone was seen once. V usage is TRBV10-3 and J usage is TRBJ1-3; 7 bases align to TRBD1. CDR3 length: 16 residues. V gave up 6 bases and J gave up 0 bases; unmatched junction bases: 8. Germline V gene lookup returns CDR1 ENHRY and CDR2 SYGVKD. The DNA for the CDR3 is TGTGCCATCAGCACTGGACAGGTTGCCTCTGGAAACACCATATATTTT. Its translation: CAISTGQVASGNTIYF.

V and J are TRBV11-3 and TRBJ2-2; TRBD1 aligns across 11 bases. The V and J ends lost 5 bases and 5 bases, in that order; junction bases with no gene match: 4. The germline V gene has CDR1 SGHNT and CDR2 YENEEA. The CDR3 loop spans 15 amino acids. The CDR3 loop reads CASSPGTGGTGELFF. CDR3 bases: TGTGCCAGCAGCCCCGGGACAGGGGGAACCGGGGAGCTGTTTTTT. The full variable domain, rest sourced from reference TRBV11-3 and TRBJ2-2, is EAGVVQSPRYKIIEKKQPVAFWCNPISGHNTLYWYLQNLGQGPELLIRYENEEAVDDSQLPKDRFSAERLKGVDSTLKIQPAELGDSAVYLCASSPGTGGTGELFFGEGSRLTVL.

The chain recombines TRBV5-1 with TRBJ1-2; tentatively, D is TRBD1 (5 bases). The CDR3 runs to 18 residues. Germline CDR1 reads SGHRS; CDR2 reads YFSETQ. V was trimmed by 0 bases and J by 4 bases, leaving 22 bases between them. The DNA for the CDR3 is TGCGCCAGCAGCTTGGGATACGCGACAGTCCCCTACTTCTATGGCTACACCTTC. This encodes CASSLGYATVPYFYGYTF.

By proportion, this clone is large. V gene TRBV4-1 combines with J gene TRBJ2-1, with 12 bases aligning to TRBD2. V lost 4 bases, J lost 8 bases, and 6 bases stayed unmatched. Germline CDR1 is MGHRA and CDR2 is YSYEKL. The CDR3 covers 15 residues. This CDR3 is CASSRLAGEMDEQFF. CDR3 DNA: TGCGCCAGCAGCCGACTAGCGGGAGAGATGGATGAGCAGTTCTTC.

The chain combines TRBV4-2 with TRBJ2-2; D possibly corresponds to TRBD2 (6 bases). The CDR3 is 14 residues long. V was cut by 0 bases and J by 7 bases, with 9 bases left in between. Germline lookup yields CDR1 LGHNA and CDR2 YNFKEQ. The CDR3 protein is CASSQEWGVGELFF. CDR3 coding DNA: TGTGCCAGCAGCCAAGAATGGGGGGTCGGGGAGCTGTTTTTT.

This chain connects TRBV5-1 to TRBJ2-7, with D maybe TRBD1 (6 bases). V lost 4 bases, J lost 4 bases, and 12 bases lay in between. Germline V gene sequence: CDR1 SGHRS, CDR2 YFSETQ. The CDR3 has 13 residues. In DNA form, the CDR3 reads TGCGCCAGCAGCCGGAGCCAGGGGTACGAGCAGTACTTC. Its translation: CASSRSQGYEQYF.

CDR3 loop: CASSTPGQGAYGYTF. In nucleotides, the CDR3 is TGTGCCAGCAGCACCCCGGGACAGGGGGCCTATGGCTACACCTTC. The chain combines TRBV5-6 with TRBJ1-2, with 12 bases aligning to TRBD1. CDR3 length equals 15 residues. J gave up 4 bases and V 4 bases, and 5 bases lay outside the gene matches. Germline-derived CDR1 and CDR2 are SGHDT and YYEEEE.

The chain has TRBV6-1 and TRBJ1-1; D unresolved. The V gene lost 1 base and the J gene lost 0 bases, with 6 bases spanning the gap. From germline, CDR1 is MNHNS and CDR2 SASEGT. The CDR3 contains 14 residues. In DNA form, the CDR3 reads TGTGCCAGCAGTGAAGGGAGGTTGAACACTGAAGCTTTCTTT. This sequence encodes CASSEGRLNTEAFF.

This clone has a handful of counts. The rearrangement uses TRBV29-1 and TRBJ1-2, with D perhaps matching TRBD1 (6 bases). Per the germline V gene, CDR1 is SQVTM and CDR2 is ANQGSEA. The CDR3 length is 13 residues. V lost 1 base to trimming and J lost 0 bases, with 6 bases between them. CDR3 sequence (DNA): TGCAGCGTTGAAGGGGGGCCTAACTATGGCTACACCTTC. Translating gives CSVEGGPNYGYTF.

The chain uses TRBV4-3 and TRBJ2-2, with D possibly being TRBD2 (6 bases). V gave up 3 bases and J gave up 3 bases, with 11 bases separating them. The CDR3 length is 15 residues. The germline gives CDR1 LGHNA, CDR2 YSLEER. The chain's CDR3 is CASSHSGTHTGELFF. CDR3 sequence (DNA): TGCGCCAGCAGCCATTCCGGGACTCACACCGGGGAGCTGTTTTTT.

This clone showed up just once. The chain carries TRBV12-5 and TRBJ2-1, with 9 bases identical to TRBD2. The CDR3 spans 16 residues. Trimming removed 6 bases from V and 7 bases from J; junction bases left unmatched: 13. Germline CDR1 and CDR2: LGHNT and FRNRAP. The CDR3 sequence: CASGKWAGGPRNEQFF. The CDR3 DNA sequence: TGTGCTAGTGGGAAATGGGCGGGAGGGCCCAGGAATGAGCAGTTCTTC.